These 17 T cell receptor beta chains were all obtained from the same sample, sequenced in a study of T cells in Graves' hyperthyroidism and ophthalmopathy. Amplification yielded TCR beta CDR3 regions, with RNA transcripts as the source. The primer set for the first-round RT-PCR of the TCR CDR3 was HTBI. TCRdb called the multiplex PCR reads again in MiXCR, with one record for every CDR3 protein. The profile shows about 840,000 distinct CDR3 sequences, about two fifths of them singletons. Sequences were obtained from blood. The receptors were gathered from a young man with Graves' hyperthyroidism.

This clonotype was recorded a few times. The chain couples TRBV7-9 to TRBJ2-6, with D unclear. Trimming shortened V by 6 bases and J by 4 bases, and 10 bases separated the two germline ends. The CDR3 runs 14 residues. Per the germline V gene, CDR1 is SEHNR and CDR2 is FQNEAQ (reference sequence). This chain's CDR3 is CASSSLAGANVLTF. For the CDR3, the DNA is TGTGCCAGCAGTTCATTGGCAGGGGCCAACGTCCTGACTTTC.

J is TRBJ1-1 and V is TRBV10-3; 8 bases are a match to TRBD1. Trimming cost V 6 bases and J 5 bases; bases outside gene matches: 8. This CDR3 is built from 14 residues. CDR1 is ENHRY and CDR2 is SYGVKD in the germline V gene. The CDR3 bases are TGTGCCATCAGGAAGGGACAGGAGGAGACTGAAGCTTTCTTT. It yields the protein CAIRKGQEETEAFF.

Points on this clonotype: With a much larger clone just one base away, this may be a read error. The chain employs TRBV16 and TRBJ2-7; 8 bases line up with TRBD1. V lost 8 bases, J lost 5 bases, and 8 bases stayed unmatched. The CDR3 extends over 13 amino acids. The germline CDR1 and CDR2 sequences are KGHSY and FQNENV. CDR3 sequence reads: CASGPGQVHEQYF. The CDR3 region has the DNA TGTGCCAGCGGCCCGGGACAGGTCCACGAGCAGTACTTC.

This clonotype came up a few times. One base away lies a much larger clone, so this may be a sequencing read error. This chain links TRBV24-1 with TRBJ2-5; a weak D match, TRBD1 (6 bases). The CDR3 has 15 amino acids. V was shortened by 2 bases and J by 2 bases, with 11 bases between the two germline ends. Germline V lookup: CDR1 KGHDR, CDR2 SFDVKD. The CDR3 here is CATSDSGATQETQYF. CDR3 nucleotide sequence: TGTGCCACCAGTGATTCAGGGGCGACTCAAGAGACCCAGTACTTC.

This clonotype occurred a few times. The chain carries TRBV15 and TRBJ1-2; a possible D gene is TRBD1 (6 bases). The germline gives CDR1 LNHNV, CDR2 YYDKDF (reference sequence). This CDR3 comprises 13 residues. Trimming left V 4 bases short and J 4 bases short, with 10 bases between. The CDR3 nucleotides are TGTGCCACCAGCAAGGGACACAGCTATGGCTACACCTTC. This gives the protein CATSKGHSYGYTF. Drawing the rest from reference TRBV15 and TRBJ1-2, the complete variable domain is DAMVIQNPRYQVTQFGKPVTLSCSQTLNHNVMYWYQQKSSQAPKLLFHYYDKDFNNEADTPDNFQSRRPNTSFCFLDIRSPGLGDTAMYLCATSKGHSYGYTFGSGTRLTVV.

The rearrangement joins TRBV2 to TRBJ1-1, with D perhaps matching TRBD1 (5 bases). The V end was cut by 4 bases, the J end by 0 bases, with 18 bases between. The CDR3 has 17 amino acids. Germline assignment: CDR1 SNHLY and CDR2 FYNNEI. CDR3 DNA sequence: TGTGCCAGCAGTGGGAGCTGGGCAGGGCTCATGAACACTGAAGCTTTCTTT. Amino acid sequence: CASSGSWAGLMNTEAFF. The complete variable domain, with remaining parts taken from reference TRBV2 and TRBJ1-1, reads EPEVTQTPSHQVTQMGQEVILRCVPISNHLYFYWYRQILGQKVEFLVSFYNNEISEKSEIFDDQFSVERPDGSNFTLKIRSTKLEDSAMYFCASSGSWAGLMNTEAFFGQGTRLTVV.

This clonotype has ten or more counts. V usage is TRBV29-1 and J usage is TRBJ2-2; unclear D gene. Trimming pared 0 bases from V and 7 bases from J, leaving 15 bases between. Germline V lookup: CDR1 SQVTM, CDR2 ANQGSEA. The CDR3 length is 15 residues. CDR3 in DNA: TGCAGCGTTGAAGACCTGGGTAGGCCCGGCGGGGAGCTGTTTTTT. Its translation: CSVEDLGRPGGELFF.

This clonotype was recorded at least ten times. The V and J genes are TRBV7-8 and TRBJ1-5, with D unclear. In germline, CDR1 is SGHVS, CDR2 FQNEAQ. The CDR3 spans 12 residues. V shed 4 bases and J shed 3 bases, with 4 bases lying between them. CDR3 DNA sequence: TGTGCCAGCAGCTCATTCAATCAGCCCCAGCATTTT. Protein product: CASSSFNQPQHF. Full variable domain (remainder filled in from reference TRBV7-8 and TRBJ1-5): GAGVSQSPRYKVAKRGQDVALRCDPISGHVSLFWYQQALGQGPEFLTYFQNEAQLDKSGLPSDRFFAERPEGSVSTLKIQRTQQEDSAVYLCASSSFNQPQHFGDGTRLSIL.

V usage is TRBV2 and J usage is TRBJ1-2, with 8 bases identical to TRBD1. Germline V gives CDR1 SNHLY, CDR2 FYNNEI. V dropped 6 bases and J dropped 7; count of bases not matched to a gene: 4. The CDR3 contains 12 residues. The CDR3 region has the DNA TGTGCCAGCAGGGTCGACAGGGGTGGCTACACCTTC. Translating gives CASRVDRGGYTF. The full variable domain, its missing parts supplied by reference TRBV2 and TRBJ1-2, is EPEVTQTPSHQVTQMGQEVILRCVPISNHLYFYWYRQILGQKVEFLVSFYNNEISEKSEIFDDQFSVERPDGSNFTLKIRSTKLEDSAMYFCASRVDRGGYTFGSGTRLTVV.

The genes are TRBV6-5 and TRBJ1-1; D may be TRBD1 (5 bases). V lost 2 bases, J lost 3 bases, and 10 bases lay in between. Germline assignment: CDR1 MNHEY and CDR2 SVGAGI. This CDR3 is built from 14 residues. CDR3 DNA: TGTGCCAGCAGTTACAAACGGGGGGACACTGAAGCTTTCTTT. Translated, it gives CASSYKRGDTEAFF.

This clonotype was counted at least ten times. The CDR3 region is CSVAENTEAFF. The CDR3 region has the DNA TGCAGCGTGGCAGAGAACACTGAAGCTTTCTTT. The genes are TRBV29-1 and TRBJ1-1, with D unresolved. Trimming took off 6 bases at V and 1 base at J, with 6 bases between the two ends. Per the germline V gene, CDR1 is SQVTM and CDR2 is ANQGSEA. There are 11 residues in the CDR3.

A note on this clonotype: One junction end does not reproduce the germline sequence, and a read error may be involved. This chain uses TRBV7-8 with TRBJ2-2; possibly TRBD2 for D (7 bases). The CDR3 totals 15 residues. CDR1 is SGHVS, CDR2 FQNEAQ, per germline. The CDR3 spells CASSYYRDLSGELFF. CDR3 nucleotides: TGTGCCAGCAGCTACTACAGGGATCTGAGCGGGGAGCTGTTCTTT.

This rearrangement joins TRBV5-4 to TRBJ1-1; maybe TRBD1 (6 bases). The CDR3 runs 14 residues. Trimming left V 2 bases short and J 5 bases short, with 13 bases between. The germline V gene has CDR1 SGHNT and CDR2 YYREEE (reference sequence). The CDR3 DNA sequence: TGTGCCAGCAGCTTTGAGAGAGGGGGTACTGAAGCTTTCTTT. Its protein is CASSFERGGTEAFF.

The V and J genes are TRBV10-3 and TRBJ2-7, with no clear D. The CDR3 spans 15 residues. Germline values: CDR1 ENHRY, CDR2 SYGVKD. The germline V and J ends were trimmed by 6 bases and 4 bases, with 19 bases remaining between them. The CDR3 protein is CAIRRTETTSYEQYF. CDR3 bases: TGTGCCATCAGAAGGACGGAGACGACCTCTTACGAGCAGTACTTC.

This clonotype was seen just once. The chain recombines TRBV6-5 with TRBJ1-4, with no clear D. Germline values: CDR1 MNHEY, CDR2 SVGAGI. The CDR3 contains 16 residues. V was cut by 2 bases and J by 0 bases, with 10 bases left in between. CDR3 loop: CASSYDPPTTNEKLFF. CDR3 DNA: TGTGCCAGCAGTTACGACCCTCCCACAACTAATGAAAAACTGTTTTTT.

In its sample, this clonotype was seen many times. The CDR3 sequence is CAVDSSQGERTEAFF. Here the CDR3 DNA reads TGTGCCGTCGACAGTTCCCAGGGGGAACGCACTGAAGCTTTCTTT. The rearrangement joins TRBV7-6 to TRBJ1-1; 7 bases fit TRBD1. CDR1 SGHVS and CDR2 FNYEAQ come from the germline V gene. The CDR3 is 15 amino acids. Trimming removed 11 bases from V and 4 bases from J; junction bases left unmatched: 16.

The chain joins TRBV15 to TRBJ1-4, with 7 bases identical to TRBD1. The CDR3 contains 14 residues. Per germline, CDR1 LNHNV and CDR2 YYDKDF (reference sequence). Trimming at V came to 10 bases and at J to 2 bases, leaving 7 bases not matched to a gene. The CDR3, as DNA: TGTGCCAGCTCATCACAGGGGACTAATGAAAAACTGTTTTTT. It is translated as CASSSQGTNEKLFF. The whole variable domain, remainder taken from reference TRBV15 and TRBJ1-4, is DAMVIQNPRYQVTQFGKPVTLSCSQTLNHNVMYWYQQKSSQAPKLLFHYYDKDFNNEADTPDNFQSRRPNTSFCFLDIRSPGLGDTAMYLCASSSQGTNEKLFFGSGTQLSVL.